One and the same sample provided the 7 T cell receptor beta chains below, sequenced in a study of T cell changes during pregnancy in multiple sclerosis. Method: immunoSEQ multiplex PCR; TCRdb's copy keeps in-frame clones and lacks some. The table lists some 70,000 clones, roughly nine tenths of them singletons. The sample here was peripheral blood, taken before pregnancy. The origin of the receptors is a female donor with multiple sclerosis, enrolled in a pregnancy study.

The chain has TRBV5-1 and TRBJ1-1; unclear D gene. Trimming took off 1 base at V and 5 bases at J, with 18 bases between the two ends. Germline lookup yields CDR1 SGHRS and CDR2 YFSETQ. This CDR3 is 16 amino acids long. The CDR3 coding sequence is TGCGCCAGCAGCTTGACCCCGACGGCAACGGGGACTGAAGCTTTCTTT. It specifies CASSLTPTATGTEAFF.

The CDR3 coding sequence is TGTGCCAGCAGTCCCCGGGTCTCGAACACCGGGGAGCTGTTTTTT. It codes for CASSPRVSNTGELFF. The chain has TRBV2 and TRBJ2-2; unclear D gene. The germline V and J ends were trimmed by 5 bases and 0 bases, with 10 bases remaining between them. The CDR3 has 15 amino acids. Germline V CDR1 and CDR2: SNHLY, FYNNEI.

The chain has TRBV5-5 and TRBJ2-3; 14 positions agree with TRBD2. V lost 3 bases and J lost 5; bases outside the gene matches: 5. The CDR3 runs to 16 residues. Germline lookup yields CDR1 SGHKS and CDR2 YYEKEE (reference sequence). CDR3 region: CASSWGLAGEGDTQYF. In nucleotides, the CDR3 is TGTGCCAGCAGCTGGGGACTAGCGGGAGAGGGAGATACGCAGTATTTT.

This rearrangement joins TRBV27 to TRBJ2-1; TRBD1 aligns across 9 bases. The CDR3 extends over 15 amino acids. V was clipped by 6 bases and J by 4 bases; unmatched bases: 7. Germline CDR1 MNHEY, CDR2 SMNVEV (reference sequence). The DNA of the CDR3 is TGTGCCAGCAGACTACAGGGGGCGGGTTACAATGAGCAGTTCTTC. As protein: CASRLQGAGYNEQFF.

This clone has just one count. The chain joins TRBV2 to TRBJ2-7; the match to TRBD1 covers 10 bases. The trim removed 3 bases at V and 2 bases at J, leaving 7 bases unmatched. The CDR3 totals 16 residues. Per germline, CDR1 SNHLY and CDR2 FYNNEI. CDR3 nucleotides: TGTGCCAGCAGTGACCACCGGGACAGGGGCCCCTACGAGCAGTACTTC. It specifies CASSDHRDRGPYEQYF. Together with reference TRBV2 and TRBJ2-7, the CDR3 gives the full variable domain: EPEVTQTPSHQVTQMGQEVILRCVPISNHLYFYWYRQILGQKVEFLVSFYNNEISEKSEIFDDQFSVERPDGSNFTLKIRSTKLEDSAMYFCASSDHRDRGPYEQYFGPGTRLTVT.

In DNA form, the CDR3 reads TGTGCCAGTAGTTTCGGACAGGGCTACGAGCAGTACTTC. This sequence encodes CASSFGQGYEQYF. The chain uses TRBV19 and TRBJ2-7, with 8 nucleotides matching TRBD1. V lost 5 bases, J lost 3 bases, and 3 bases stayed unmatched. This CDR3 contains 13 residues. Germline V gene sequence: CDR1 LNHDA, CDR2 SQIVND (reference sequence).

This rearrangement joins TRBV6-1 to TRBJ1-5, with 12 positions matching TRBD1. Germline V gives CDR1 MNHNS, CDR2 SASEGT. The CDR3 is made up of 16 amino acids. Trimming at V came to 3 bases and at J to 7 bases, leaving 7 bases not matched to a gene. CDR3 nucleotides: TGTGCCAGCAGTGAGGTAGGGACAGGGGGCCGGCAGCCCCAGCATTTT. It yields the protein CASSEVGTGGRQPQHF.